This entry features one TCR beta chain sequence. The antigen remains undetermined. This CDR3 spans 19 amino acids. Germline assignment: CDR1 MGHDK and CDR2 SYGVNS. Triplicate 300,000-cell sorts were made of each CD8+ T cell subset. This sample is part of a study of CXCR3-negative and CXCR3-positive naive CD8 T cells. Study-level information: Every library held about 1.5 +/- 0.3 million TRB reads, and the total came to roughly 150 million. Whole-study results and caveats: Both of the naive subsets showed about the same high diversity, but memory CD8+ cells had much less. Unlike memory cells, which differed, naive CXCR3-negative and CXCR3-positive cells had similar TRBV-TRBJ usage.

The method, 5' RACE with UMI labels, was used to prepare the TRB cDNA libraries. TCRdb re-called the 5' RACE reads; one entry per CDR3 protein, DNA not given. With some 130,000 distinct CDR3 sequences in the sample, the ten largest clones hold 0.29%. The sequencing input was naive CXCR3- CD8+ T cells from blood. The sample's subset: CD45RO-CCR7+CD27+CD95- naive CD8+ T cells lacking CXCR3 (TNR3-). The sequence derives from a human donor in good health. Some clones in this sample may be carry-over from other donors' samples. This chain links TRBV25-1 with TRBJ2-3; TCRdb's assignment of TRBD1 cannot be checked, as there is no DNA. The CDR3 loop reads CASSEYGDRGTSHPDTHYF.